This record covers a single T cell receptor (beta chain). It was genomic DNA that served as the template for profiling TCR beta VDJ and CDR3. TCRdb re-derived calls from the reads in MiXCR, one entry per CDR3 protein. The top ten clones hold about an eighth of a sample with 150,000 to 180,000 distinct CDR3 sequences, roughly 49% of them seen once. This entry belongs to a study of CD8+CD57+ T cells in acquired aplastic anemia. Turning to the study itself: Mean DNA quantity obtained from sorted CD4+ and CD8+ cells was approximately 3 ug.

The CDR3 has 13 residues. Trimming stripped 3 bases from V and 4 bases from J, with 12 bases between. Germline CDR1 and CDR2: SQVTM and ANQGSEA. The patients chosen for sequencing had shown expansion of CD8+CD57+ cells (detected by flow cytometry). The sequenced sample consisted of sorted CD4+, CD8+, or CD8+CD57+ T cells (not recorded which) from PBMCs. J is TRBJ1-2 and V is TRBV29-1, with D tentatively TRBD1 (5 bases). The TCR was taken from a human donor with aplastic anemia. CDR3 sequence reads: CSVDGREGYGYTF. As DNA, the CDR3 is TGCAGCGTTGACGGCAGGGAAGGCTATGGCTACACCTTC.